A single sample gave rise to the 24 T cell receptor beta chains below, sequenced in a study of shared clonotypes between healthy human individuals. Using immunoSEQ multiplex PCR, the repertoire was profiled, and TCRdb retains in-frame clones only, with some absent. The sample has some 1,400,000 clones; about 96% are singletons. The material sequenced was naive CD4+ T cells sorted from blood. Subset indicated: CD45RA+ positively selected. These receptors were taken from a man aged 25-40 years in good health.

V gene TRBV5-6 combines with J gene TRBJ2-7; TRBD2 matches 10 bases. The CDR3 is made up of 17 amino acids. After removal of 4 bases from V and 2 bases from J, the junction contained 12 bases not matched to a gene. Germline lookup yields CDR1 SGHDT and CDR2 YYEEEE. CDR3 DNA: TGTGCCAGCAGCACGACGGAACTAGCGGGACGCCCCTACGAGCAGTACTTC. Protein: CASSTTELAGRPYEQYF.

V is TRBV18 and J is TRBJ2-1; D is tentatively TRBD1 or TRBD2 (5 bases each). The CDR3 contains 15 residues. V was cut by 2 bases and J by 8 bases, with 16 bases left in between. Germline CDR1 and CDR2: KGHSH and LQKENI. The CDR3 spells CASSPGGGRADEQFF. The CDR3 coding sequence is TGTGCCAGCTCACCAGGTGGGGGAAGGGCAGATGAGCAGTTCTTC.

The table lists this clone with a count of one. The chain links TRBV2 to TRBJ2-3; D unclear. The CDR3 is 13 residues long. Looked up from germline, CDR1 is SNHLY and CDR2 is FYNNEI. Trimming took 5 bases from V and 2 from J, leaving 8 bases between them. The CDR3: CASSWGDTDTQYF. CDR3 sequence (DNA): TGTGCCAGCAGTTGGGGTGACACAGATACGCAGTATTTT.

This clone was seen just once. The V call is TRBV18, the J call TRBJ2-2; TRBD1 might be the D (5 bases). The CDR3 has 16 amino acids. V shed 0 bases and J shed 1 base, with 9 bases lying between them. Looked up from germline, CDR1 is KGHSH and CDR2 is LQKENI. The CDR3 DNA reads as TGTGCCAGCTCACCACCGCGGCAGGGGAACACCGGGGAGCTGTTTTTT. It is translated as CASSPPRQGNTGELFF.

The chain employs TRBV16 and TRBJ1-2; the D gene is possibly TRBD1 (5 bases). Germline loops: CDR1 KGHSY, CDR2 FQNENV. The CDR3 is 14 amino acids. Deletions cut 1 base from V and 2 bases from J, with 8 bases between. CDR3 amino acids: CASSQLDKNYGYTF. DNA of the CDR3: TGTGCCAGCAGCCAATTGGACAAGAACTATGGCTACACCTTC.

The genes are TRBV11-2 and TRBJ2-1; TRBD1 is a possible D gene (5 bases). Germline loops: CDR1 SGHAT, CDR2 FQNNGV. Trimming took off 5 bases at V and 13 bases at J, with 15 bases between the two ends. CDR3 length equals 12 residues. CDR3: CASSKGDSKQFF. The CDR3 DNA reads as TGTGCCAGCAGCAAAGGAGACAGTAAACAGTTCTTC.

The chain combines TRBV7-2 with TRBJ2-7; a weak D match, TRBD2 (7 bases). This CDR3 is 16 amino acids long. CDR1 is SGHTA and CDR2 is FQGNSA in the germline V gene. V lost 6 bases to trimming and J lost 9 bases, with 27 bases between them. The CDR3: CASSSAGAGRPGGQYF. In DNA form, the CDR3 reads TGTGCCAGCAGTTCCGCGGGGGCAGGGAGGCCCGGAGGGCAGTACTTC. Using reference TRBV7-2 and TRBJ2-7 for the parts outside the CDR3, the full variable domain is GAGVSQSPSNKVTEKGKDVELRCDPISGHTALYWYRQSLGQGLEFLIYFQGNSAPDKSGLPSDRFSAERTGGSVSTLTIQRTQQEDSAVYLCASSSAGAGRPGGQYFGPGTRLTVT.

The gene calls are TRBV5-1 and TRBJ2-7, with a tentative D call TRBD2 (6 bases). The CDR3 has 14 residues. Looked up from germline, CDR1 is SGHRS and CDR2 is YFSETQ. V lost 0 bases to trimming and J lost 4 bases, with 11 bases between them. The DNA for the CDR3 is TGCGCCAGCAGCTTGGAGACTAGTAGGTACGAGCAGTACTTC. This encodes CASSLETSRYEQYF.

The gene calls are TRBV23-1 and TRBJ2-1, with D tentatively TRBD2 (5 bases). TRBV23-1 is placed among ORFs of uncertain function. This CDR3 region has 19 residues. V shed 0 bases and J shed 0 bases, with 18 bases lying between them. The chain's CDR3 is CASSQSGLSIGSSYNEQFF. The DNA of the CDR3 is TGCGCCAGCAGTCAATCAGGATTAAGCATAGGGAGCTCCTACAATGAGCAGTTCTTC.

The V gene is TRBV7-9, the J gene TRBJ2-5; a possible D gene is TRBD1 (6 bases). Germline V lookup: CDR1 SEHNR, CDR2 FQNEAQ (reference sequence). The CDR3 runs to 17 residues. The V end was cut by 5 bases, the J end by 3 bases, with 22 bases between. The CDR3 DNA is TGTGCCAGCAGCCCAGGAGTTTCAGGGGCCTTGGAAGAGACCCAGTACTTC. Translation: CASSPGVSGALEETQYF. Together with reference TRBV7-9 and TRBJ2-5, the CDR3 gives the full variable domain: DTGVSQNPRHKITKRGQNVTFRCDPISEHNRLYWYRQTLGQGPEFLTYFQNEAQLEKSRLLSDRFSAERPKGSFSTLEIQRTEQGDSAMYLCASSPGVSGALEETQYFGPGTRLLVL.

The chain is built from TRBV2 and TRBJ2-7, with D hard to call. The germline V gene encodes CDR1 SNHLY and CDR2 FYNNEI. Between the trimmed V and J ends, which lost 4 bases and 3 bases, there was a span of 10 bases. The CDR3 has 13 residues. DNA for the CDR3: TGTGCCAGCAGTGTAGGCAGTCTCTACGAGCAGTACTTC. Protein: CASSVGSLYEQYF.

The genes are TRBV7-9 and TRBJ2-7; TRBD1 matches 11 bases. CDR3 length: 16 residues. The germline gives CDR1 SEHNR, CDR2 FQNEAQ (reference sequence). The junction had 9 bases not matched to a gene; V was cut back by 4 bases and J by 4 bases. The CDR3 coding sequence is TGTGCCAGCAGCTCCCGTCGGACAGGGGGCATATACGAGCAGTACTTC. It encodes CASSSRRTGGIYEQYF.

The chain uses TRBV18 and TRBJ2-1; 11 bases map to TRBD1. V lost 2 bases, J lost 10 bases, and 10 bases stayed unmatched. There are 16 residues in the CDR3. The germline CDR1 and CDR2 sequences are KGHSH and LQKENI. The CDR3 DNA follows: TGTGCCAGCTCACCAATGGGGACAGGGGGGATAACGGAGCAGTTCTTC. The encoded protein is CASSPMGTGGITEQFF.

The chain recombines TRBV7-8 with TRBJ2-7; D gene uncertain. The CDR3 totals 16 residues. V was clipped by 5 bases and J by 6 bases, with 23 bases between them. CDR1 SGHVS and CDR2 FQNEAQ come from the germline V gene. In DNA form, the CDR3 reads TGTGCCAGCAGCCTAACCGATCCGTGGTTTGGGCTCGAGCAGTACTTC. This sequence encodes CASSLTDPWFGLEQYF.

The gene calls are TRBV5-1 and TRBJ2-1, with D possibly TRBD2 on 6 matching bases. The CDR3 consists of 15 residues. V was pared by 4 bases and J by 4 bases, with 15 bases between. The germline gives CDR1 SGHRS, CDR2 YFSETQ. This CDR3 is CASSLLRTNYNEQFF. The CDR3 nucleotides read TGCGCCAGCAGCCTCCTACGGACTAATTACAATGAGCAGTTCTTC.

The chain is built from TRBV6-1 and TRBJ2-2; possible D gene TRBD1, 5 bases. V was clipped by 4 bases and J by 9 bases, with 9 bases between them. The length of the CDR3 is 12 residues. CDR1 and CDR2 (germline): MNHNS, SASEGT. CDR3 sequence reads: CASSAQGWELFF. The CDR3 DNA is TGTGCCAGCAGTGCCCAGGGATGGGAGCTGTTTTTT.

This chain joins TRBV7-8 and TRBJ2-7; TRBD2 matches at 7 bases. This CDR3 is built from 16 residues. Germline V lookup: CDR1 SGHVS, CDR2 FQNEAQ. With 9 bases clipped from V and 3 bases from J, the junction kept 17 bases outside the gene matches. In nucleotides, the CDR3 is TGTGCCAGTCCCCCTCGGAGTGAGCGGGACGGCTACGAGCAGTACTTC. Protein: CASPPRSERDGYEQYF. Looking up the rest from reference TRBV7-8 and TRBJ2-7 gives the full variable domain: GAGVSQSPRYKVAKRGQDVALRCDPISGHVSLFWYQQALGQGPEFLTYFQNEAQLDKSGLPSDRFFAERPEGSVSTLKIQRTQQEDSAVYLCASPPRSERDGYEQYFGPGTRLTVT.

The J gene is TRBJ1-1, the V gene TRBV6-1; a possible D gene is TRBD1 (6 bases). The CDR3 has 14 residues. CDR1 MNHNS and CDR2 SASEGT come from the germline V gene. Trimming stripped 2 bases from V and 5 bases from J, with 12 bases between. CDR3 residues: CASSETGLYTEAFF. The CDR3 DNA sequence: TGTGCCAGCAGTGAAACAGGGCTGTATACTGAAGCTTTCTTT.

The chain uses TRBV27 and TRBJ2-7, with D possibly being TRBD1 (6 bases). Germline V CDR1 and CDR2: MNHEY, SMNVEV (reference sequence). The CDR3 spans 14 residues. Trimming cost V 10 bases and J 1 base, with 17 bases left between them. Written as DNA, the CDR3 is TGTGCCACCAAAGACAGGCTGGCTTCCTACGAGCAGTACTTC. Translating it yields CATKDRLASYEQYF.

This clone was recorded a few times. The gene calls are TRBV20-1 and TRBJ1-5; D gene unclear. The CDR3 totals 11 residues. Per the germline V gene, CDR1 is DFQATT and CDR2 is SNEGSKA (reference sequence). Trimming removed 5 bases at V and 11 bases at J, with 13 bases between. CDR3 nucleotides: TGCAGTGCTGCCAATGATGGGACCCAGCATTTT. It is translated as CSAANDGTQHF.

This sequence joins TRBV7-2 and TRBJ2-7; D is unresolved. Between the trimmed V and J ends, which lost 2 bases and 4 bases, there was a span of 9 bases. The CDR3 extends over 13 amino acids. Germline V CDR1 and CDR2: SGHTA, FQGNSA. CDR3 bases: TGTGCCAGCAGCTTACCCCCTGGGTACGAGCAGTACTTC. This translates into CASSLPPGYEQYF.

V is TRBV4-1 and J is TRBJ2-2, with D hard to call. Germline V gene lookup returns CDR1 MGHRA and CDR2 YSYEKL. The CDR3 runs to 11 residues. V lost 3 bases and J 8 bases, leaving 4 bases between the germline ends. The CDR3 DNA is TGCGCCAGCAGCCAGTTGGGGGAGCTGTTTTTT. Its protein is CASSQLGELFF.

The chain is built from TRBV27 and TRBJ2-7, with TRBD2 matching over 14 bases. The trim removed 8 bases at V and 7 bases at J, leaving 7 bases unmatched. This CDR3 comprises 14 residues. Germline CDR1 MNHEY, CDR2 SMNVEV (reference sequence). In DNA form, the CDR3 reads TGTGCCAGCCGGGGACTAGCGGGAGTTCGGGAGCAGTACTTC. Encoded protein: CASRGLAGVREQYF.

The rearrangement uses TRBV6-5 and TRBJ2-7; D not resolved. Per germline, CDR1 MNHEY and CDR2 SVGAGI. Trimming shortened V by 5 bases and J by 4 bases, and 6 bases separated the two germline ends. The CDR3 consists of 11 residues. Here the CDR3 DNA reads TGTGCCAGCAGTGTAGTATACGAGCAGTACTTC. It encodes CASSVVYEQYF.